This TCR beta chain was obtained from a study of shared T cell receptors in the human thymus. Germline CDR1 and CDR2: MNHEY and SMNVEV (reference sequence). CDR3 length equals 14 residues. V lost 6 bases to trimming and J lost 1 base; unmatched junction nucleotides: 5. Repertoires were generated with immunoSEQ multiplex PCR, while TCRdb's copy carries only in-frame clones and drops some. The sample lists roughly 660,000 clones, around 89% occurring once. The same sample was also studied in work on human thymus T cells. That source notes: Corrective surgery for congenital heart defects was being performed on the healthy Finnish infants who were the donors. From resections taken during corrective heart surgery, the thymus tissue was obtained.

The rearrangement joins TRBV27 to TRBJ2-7; 8 bases are shared with TRBD1. Sequencing was performed on thymocytes. The TCR was taken from a boy in the first two years of life with a congenital heart defect. CDR3: CASSRDRFSYEQYF. CDR3 DNA sequence: TGTGCCAGCAGCCGGGACAGGTTTTCCTACGAGCAGTACTTC.